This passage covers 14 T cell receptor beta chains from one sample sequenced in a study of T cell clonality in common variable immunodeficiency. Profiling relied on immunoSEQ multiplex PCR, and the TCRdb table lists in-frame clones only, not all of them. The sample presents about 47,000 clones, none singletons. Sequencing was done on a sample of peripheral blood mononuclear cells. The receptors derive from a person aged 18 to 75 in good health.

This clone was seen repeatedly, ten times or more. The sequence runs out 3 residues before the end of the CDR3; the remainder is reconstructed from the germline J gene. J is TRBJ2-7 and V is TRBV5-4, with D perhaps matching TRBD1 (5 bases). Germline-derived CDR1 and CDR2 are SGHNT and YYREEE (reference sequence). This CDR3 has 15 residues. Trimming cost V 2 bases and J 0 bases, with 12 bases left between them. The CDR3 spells CASSLSGASSYEQYF. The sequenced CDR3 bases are TGTGCCAGCAGCTTAAGTGGGGCCAGCTCCTACGAG.

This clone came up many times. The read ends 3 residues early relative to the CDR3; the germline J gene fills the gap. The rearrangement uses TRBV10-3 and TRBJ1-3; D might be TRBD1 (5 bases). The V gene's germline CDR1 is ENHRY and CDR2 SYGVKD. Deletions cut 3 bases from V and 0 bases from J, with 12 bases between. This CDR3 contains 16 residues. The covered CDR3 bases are TGTGCCATCAGTGACGGGGGGAAAGGCTCTGGAAACACC. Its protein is CAISDGGKGSGNT. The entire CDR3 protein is CAISDGGKGSGNTIYF.

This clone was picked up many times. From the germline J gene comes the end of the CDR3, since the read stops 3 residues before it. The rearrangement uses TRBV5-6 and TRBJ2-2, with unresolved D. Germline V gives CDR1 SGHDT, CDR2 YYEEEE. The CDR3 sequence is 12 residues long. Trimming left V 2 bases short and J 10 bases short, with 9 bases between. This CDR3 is CASSLRASELFF. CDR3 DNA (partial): TGTGCCAGCAGCTTAAGGGCTTCGGAG. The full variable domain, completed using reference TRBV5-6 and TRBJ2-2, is DAGVTQSPTHLIKTRGQQVTLRCSPKSGHDTVSWYQQALGQGPQFIFQYYEEEERQRGNFPDRFSGHQFPNYSSELNVNALLLGDSALYLCASSLRASELFFGEGSRLTVL.

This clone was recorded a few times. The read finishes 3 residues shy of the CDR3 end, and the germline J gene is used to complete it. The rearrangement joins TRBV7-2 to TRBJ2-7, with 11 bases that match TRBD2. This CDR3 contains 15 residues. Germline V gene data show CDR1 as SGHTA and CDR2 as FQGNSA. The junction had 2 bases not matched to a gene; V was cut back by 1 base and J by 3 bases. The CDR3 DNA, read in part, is TGTGCCAGCAGCTTAGGGCTAGCGGGGGGCTACGAG. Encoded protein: CASSLGLAGGYE. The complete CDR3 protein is CASSLGLAGGYEQYF.

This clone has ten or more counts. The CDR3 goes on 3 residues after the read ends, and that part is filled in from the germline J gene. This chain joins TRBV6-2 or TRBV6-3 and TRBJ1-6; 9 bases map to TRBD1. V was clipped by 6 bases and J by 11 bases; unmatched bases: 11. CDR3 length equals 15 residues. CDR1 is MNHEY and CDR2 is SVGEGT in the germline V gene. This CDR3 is CASSRRWTGDTPLHF. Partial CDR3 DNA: TGTGCCAGCAGCCGACGGTGGACAGGGGATACACCC.

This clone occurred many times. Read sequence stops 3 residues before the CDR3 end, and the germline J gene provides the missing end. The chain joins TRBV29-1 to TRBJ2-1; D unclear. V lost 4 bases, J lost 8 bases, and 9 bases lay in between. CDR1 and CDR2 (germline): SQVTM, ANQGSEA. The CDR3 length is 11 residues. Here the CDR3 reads CSVGVGYEQFF. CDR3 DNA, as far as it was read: TGCAGCGTTGGGGTCGGGTATGAG.

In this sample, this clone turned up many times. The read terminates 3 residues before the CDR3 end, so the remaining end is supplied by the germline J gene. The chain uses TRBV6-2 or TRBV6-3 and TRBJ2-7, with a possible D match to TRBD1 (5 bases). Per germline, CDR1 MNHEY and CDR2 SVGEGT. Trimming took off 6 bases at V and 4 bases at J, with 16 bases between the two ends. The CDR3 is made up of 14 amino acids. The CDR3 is CASSTRTTVYEQYF. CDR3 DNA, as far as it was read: TGTGCCAGCAGCACCCGGACAACCGTATACGAG.

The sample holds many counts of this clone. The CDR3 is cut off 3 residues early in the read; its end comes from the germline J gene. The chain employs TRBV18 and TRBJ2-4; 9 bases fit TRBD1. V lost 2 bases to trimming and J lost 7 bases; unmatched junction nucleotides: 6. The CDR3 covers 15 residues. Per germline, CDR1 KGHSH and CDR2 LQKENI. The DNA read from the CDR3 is TGTGCCAGCTCACCATCCGGGACAGGGTGGAACATT. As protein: CASSPSGTGWNI. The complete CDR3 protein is CASSPSGTGWNIQYF.

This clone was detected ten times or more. The part of the CDR3 DNA that was read is TGTGCCAGCAGTCTACGGGACAGAACTGGAGGTGGC. It yields the protein CASSLRDRTGGG. The entire CDR3 protein is CASSLRDRTGGGYTF. V usage is TRBV12-3 or TRBV12-4 and J usage is TRBJ1-2; 7 nucleotides match TRBD1. The read terminates 3 residues ahead of where the CDR3 ends, so the germline J gene completes it. The CDR3 has 15 amino acids. Losses at the gene ends were 5 bases for V and 7 bases for J; bases not matched to a gene: 13.

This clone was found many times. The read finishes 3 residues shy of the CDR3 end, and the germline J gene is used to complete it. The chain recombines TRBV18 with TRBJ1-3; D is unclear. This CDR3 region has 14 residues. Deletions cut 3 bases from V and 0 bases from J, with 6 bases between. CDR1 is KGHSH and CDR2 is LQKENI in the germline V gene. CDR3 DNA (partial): TGTGCCAGCTCACCCGATAGCTCTGGAAACACC. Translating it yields CASSPDSSGNT. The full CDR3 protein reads CASSPDSSGNTIYF. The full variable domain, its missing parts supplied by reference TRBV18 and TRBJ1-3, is NAGVMQNPRHLVRRRGQEARLRCSPMKGHSHVYWYRQLPEEGLKFMVYLQKENIIDESGMPKERFSAEFPKEGPSILRIQQVVRGDSAAYFCASSPDSSGNTIYFGEGSWLTVV.

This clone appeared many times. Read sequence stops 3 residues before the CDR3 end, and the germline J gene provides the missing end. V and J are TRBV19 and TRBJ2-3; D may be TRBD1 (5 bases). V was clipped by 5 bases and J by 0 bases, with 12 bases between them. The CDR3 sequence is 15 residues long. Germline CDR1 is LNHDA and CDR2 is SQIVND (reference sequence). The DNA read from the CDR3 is TGTGCCAGTAGTGTAGGGGCTCCTAGCACAGATACG. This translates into CASSVGAPSTDT. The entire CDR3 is CASSVGAPSTDTQYF.

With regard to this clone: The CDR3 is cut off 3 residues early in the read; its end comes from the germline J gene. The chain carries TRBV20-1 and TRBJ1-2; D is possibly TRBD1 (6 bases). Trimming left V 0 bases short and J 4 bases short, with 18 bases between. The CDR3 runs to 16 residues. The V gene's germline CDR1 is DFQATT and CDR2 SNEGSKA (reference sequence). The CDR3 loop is CSARDFLEQGGYGYTF. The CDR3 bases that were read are TGCAGTGCTAGAGACTTTCTAGAACAGGGCGGCTATGGC.

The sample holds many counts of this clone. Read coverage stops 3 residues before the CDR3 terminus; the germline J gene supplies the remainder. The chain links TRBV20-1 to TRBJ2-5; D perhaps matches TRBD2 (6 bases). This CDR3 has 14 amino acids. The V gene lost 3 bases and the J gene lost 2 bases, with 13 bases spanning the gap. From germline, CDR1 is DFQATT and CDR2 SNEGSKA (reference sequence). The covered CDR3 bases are TGCAGTGCTAGGATTGGGAGCGGGCAAGAGACC. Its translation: CSARIGSGQET. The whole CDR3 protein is CSARIGSGQETQYF.

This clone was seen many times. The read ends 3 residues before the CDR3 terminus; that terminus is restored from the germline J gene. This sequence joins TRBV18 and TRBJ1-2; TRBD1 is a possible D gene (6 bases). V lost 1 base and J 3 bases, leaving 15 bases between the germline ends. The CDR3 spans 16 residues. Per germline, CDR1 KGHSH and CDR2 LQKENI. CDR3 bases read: TGTGCCAGCTCACCACTTGCAGGGGAGATGGACTATGGC. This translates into CASSPLAGEMDYG. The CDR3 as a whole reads CASSPLAGEMDYGYTF.